The 17 T cell receptor beta chains presented below share a single source sample, sequenced in a study of cytomegalovirus exposure and HLA in healthy donors. Sequenced by immunoSEQ multiplex PCR; TCRdb stores in-frame clones only, minus some. The sample records more than 110,000 clones, roughly 81% being singletons. Sequenced input: PBMCs. The receptors originated from a woman aged 25 to 39 in good health and CMV-seronegative.

The CDR3 protein is CASSLDPGTGEETQYF. The CDR3 DNA reads as TGTGCCAGCAGTTTGGACCCCGGGACAGGGGAAGAGACCCAGTACTTC. The chain has TRBV27 and TRBJ2-5, with 10 bases matching TRBD1. J was trimmed by 3 bases and V by 3 bases; bases with no gene match: 7. The CDR3 contains 16 residues. Per the germline V gene, CDR1 is MNHEY and CDR2 is SMNVEV (reference sequence).

This clone was detected a few times. This chain links TRBV11-3 with TRBJ2-2; 12 nucleotides match TRBD1. V lost 4 bases to trimming and J lost 5 bases; unmatched junction nucleotides: 5. There are 16 residues in the CDR3. Germline values: CDR1 SGHNT, CDR2 YENEEA. CDR3: CASSSGQGAETGELFF. CDR3 bases: TGTGCCAGCAGCTCGGGACAGGGGGCTGAAACCGGGGAGCTGTTTTTT.

The V gene is TRBV7-9, the J gene TRBJ2-7; 13 bases align to TRBD2. V lost 5 bases to trimming and J lost 0 bases; unmatched junction nucleotides: 7. This CDR3 has 17 amino acids. From germline, CDR1 is SEHNR and CDR2 FQNEAQ (reference sequence). The CDR3 coding sequence is TGTGCCAGCAGCCAAGGACTAGCGGGGGACATCTCCTACGAGCAGTACTTC. This codes for CASSQGLAGDISYEQYF.

J is TRBJ1-6 and V is TRBV6-5; TRBD1 aligns across 8 bases. Germline V CDR1 and CDR2: MNHEY, SVGAGI. Germline trimming cut 2 bases from V and 10 bases from J; bases unmatched to any gene: 4. The CDR3 runs to 14 residues. The chain's CDR3 is CASSYRTGLSPLHF. The CDR3 DNA is TGTGCCAGCAGTTACAGGACAGGGTTGTCACCCCTCCACTTT.

The chain is built from TRBV6-5 and TRBJ2-1, with a possible D match to TRBD1 (8 bases). This CDR3 spans 14 amino acids. Germline V gives CDR1 MNHEY, CDR2 SVGAGI. V was shortened by 6 bases and J by 6 bases, with 15 bases between the two germline ends. The chain's CDR3 is CASRETGEGNEQFF. Here the CDR3 DNA reads TGTGCCAGCAGGGAGACAGGGGAGGGCAATGAGCAGTTCTTC.

This chain connects TRBV6-5 to TRBJ2-7; D gene unclear. The V gene's germline CDR1 is MNHEY and CDR2 SVGAGI. V was cut by 4 bases and J by 1 base, with 11 bases left in between. The length of the CDR3 is 14 residues. DNA for the CDR3: TGTGCCAGCAGTTCGGAGCCGCGATCCTACGAGCAGTACTTC. It codes for CASSSEPRSYEQYF.

This rearrangement joins TRBV18 to TRBJ2-7; a possible D gene is TRBD1 (5 bases). The CDR3 extends over 16 amino acids. Per germline, CDR1 KGHSH and CDR2 LQKENI. V was trimmed by 3 bases and J by 1 base, leaving 16 bases between them. CDR3 loop: CASSPWGQLGSYEQYF. CDR3 coding DNA: TGTGCCAGCTCACCGTGGGGCCAGCTCGGTTCCTACGAGCAGTACTTC. The complete variable domain, with remaining parts taken from reference TRBV18 and TRBJ2-7, reads NAGVMQNPRHLVRRRGQEARLRCSPMKGHSHVYWYRQLPEEGLKFMVYLQKENIIDESGMPKERFSAEFPKEGPSILRIQQVVRGDSAAYFCASSPWGQLGSYEQYFGPGTRLTVT.

The rearrangement uses TRBV28 and TRBJ2-7, with D maybe TRBD2 (6 bases). Germline loops: CDR1 MDHEN, CDR2 SYDVKM. Trimming cost V 8 bases and J 0 bases, with 11 bases left between them. The CDR3 is 13 amino acids. The CDR3 here is CASGGTSSYEQYF. The DNA for the CDR3 is TGTGCCAGCGGCGGGACGAGCTCCTACGAGCAGTACTTC.

The chain carries TRBV7-2 and TRBJ2-1; D ambiguous. V was clipped by 2 bases and J by 10 bases, with 9 bases between them. This CDR3 is 12 amino acids long. Looked up from germline, CDR1 is SGHTA and CDR2 is FQGNSA. This CDR3 is CASSLTVREQFF. In nucleotides, the CDR3 is TGTGCCAGCAGCTTAACCGTCCGGGAGCAGTTCTTC.

The chain combines TRBV13 with TRBJ2-7; 12 positions agree with TRBD2. The trim removed 5 bases at V and 2 bases at J, leaving 13 bases unmatched. In germline, CDR1 is PRHDT, CDR2 FYEKMQ (reference sequence). The CDR3 runs 18 residues. The CDR3 loop is CASSHSRLAGDRPYEQYF. CDR3 bases: TGTGCCAGCAGCCACAGTCGACTAGCGGGGGACCGACCCTACGAGCAGTACTTC.

This chain links TRBV19 with TRBJ1-5; D not certain. Trimming took 4 bases from V and 0 from J, leaving 13 bases between them. CDR3 length equals 16 residues. Germline CDR1 is LNHDA and CDR2 is SQIVND (reference sequence). CDR3 residues: CASSRSQTNSNQPQHF. CDR3 DNA sequence: TGTGCCAGTAGTAGGTCTCAGACTAATAGCAATCAGCCCCAGCATTTT.

The rearrangement links TRBV5-1 to TRBJ1-1; the match to TRBD1 covers 7 bases. After removal of 3 bases from V and 7 bases from J, the junction contained 6 bases not matched to a gene. Germline CDR1 and CDR2: SGHRS and YFSETQ. The CDR3 length is 13 residues. CDR3 residues: CASSSRDRVEAFF. The CDR3 coding sequence is TGCGCCAGCAGCTCCCGGGACAGAGTTGAAGCTTTCTTT.

The chain is built from TRBV7-2 and TRBJ2-3; 9 nucleotides match TRBD1. CDR3 size: 16 residues. The germline CDR1 and CDR2 sequences are SGHTA and FQGNSA. Trimming removed 3 bases from V and 1 base from J; junction bases left unmatched: 5. The CDR3 is CASSFGTGLGTDTQYF. The CDR3 region has the DNA TGTGCCAGCAGCTTCGGGACAGGGTTGGGCACAGATACGCAGTATTTT. The complete variable domain, with remaining parts taken from reference TRBV7-2 and TRBJ2-3, reads GAGVSQSPSNKVTEKGKDVELRCDPISGHTALYWYRQSLGQGLEFLIYFQGNSAPDKSGLPSDRFSAERTGGSVSTLTIQRTQQEDSAVYLCASSFGTGLGTDTQYFGPGTRLTVL.

This chain connects TRBV7-2 to TRBJ1-4; D uncertain. V lost 4 bases to trimming and J lost 2 bases, with 5 bases between them. Germline V gene sequence: CDR1 SGHTA, CDR2 FQGNSA. This CDR3 has 13 residues. DNA of the CDR3: TGTGCCAGCAGCTCGGGGACTAATGAAAAACTGTTTTTT. This encodes CASSSGTNEKLFF.

The chain recombines TRBV2 with TRBJ1-1; D is unresolved. Germline values: CDR1 SNHLY, CDR2 FYNNEI. The CDR3 runs to 12 residues. Trimming stripped 5 bases from V and 4 bases from J, with 8 bases between. The CDR3 loop reads CASSRGGTEAFF. The CDR3 coding sequence is TGTGCCAGCAGTCGGGGAGGCACTGAAGCTTTCTTT.

This clone appeared a few times. The chain employs TRBV11-2 and TRBJ1-6, with 7 bases lining up with TRBD1. CDR3 length equals 14 residues. Germline V gives CDR1 SGHAT, CDR2 FQNNGV. J was trimmed by 7 bases and V by 5 bases; bases with no gene match: 5. Here the CDR3 reads CASSAGQLNSPLHF. CDR3 coding DNA: TGTGCCAGCAGCGCGGGACAGCTCAATTCACCCCTCCACTTT.

This clone was observed a few times. CDR3 nucleotides: TGTGCCAGCAGCCCGGGACTAGCGGAGAAGGTGCAGTTCTTC. Translation gives CASSPGLAEKVQFF. This sequence joins TRBV7-3 and TRBJ2-1; 11 bases map to TRBD2. Germline V lookup: CDR1 SGHTA, CDR2 FQGTGA. V gave up 5 bases and J gave up 12 bases; unmatched junction bases: 9. The CDR3 is 14 amino acids. Supplemented by reference TRBV7-3 and TRBJ2-1, the full variable domain reads GAGVSQTPSNKVTEKGKYVELRCDPISGHTALYWYRQSLGQGPEFLIYFQGTGAADDSGLPNDRFFAVRPEGSVSTLKIQRTERGDSAVYLCASSPGLAEKVQFFGPGTRLTVL.